Reported below is one T cell receptor (beta chain). Its antigen is not yet known. No qualities accompany the bases; no much larger clone lies one base away. Enrolling through a virtual design, the prospective study's participants ranged in age from roughly 18 to 89 years and lived across roughly 23 United States geographic areas. Cohort assignment in the prospective study relied on participant-reported clinical history from a screening survey and a study questionnaire. For ImmuneRACE Cohort 3, a participant was defined as recovered based on two consecutive negative NP/OP PCR tests, clearance by a healthcare professional, or resolution of symptoms. In the prospective study, whole blood, serum and a nasopharyngeal or oropharyngeal swab were collected from each participant by mobile phlebotomists. Participants in the prospective study had the option to provide additional blood draws and questionnaires over a roughly 2-month period. Blood samples from the prospective study were shipped frozen or at room temperature prior to DNA extraction.

This sample was taken from a study of blood T cell repertoires in COVID-19 (dated by TCRdb to between 2020 and 2021). For context, the study as a whole: Collaborator samples came from the United States, Italy and Spain and covered acute and convalescent phases of COVID-19. Where HLA class I and class II types were available, the types were taken from metadata supplied by the sample provider, not from assay-based typing. The sample metadata nearly always contained a de-identified subject ID, COVID-19 status, age in years and sex. The dataset comprised deeply sampled blood TCRbeta repertoires from subjects exposed to, actively infected with, or recovered from COVID-19. The repertoires were released in a freely available public database intended as a resource for research on the immune response to SARS-CoV-2. The prospective study material was composed of cDNA or gDNA derived from T cells, B-cell-depleted T cells, or PBMCs. The samples were drawn from two sources: the first 160 participants of the ongoing ImmuneRACE study, and 1,200 or so subjects contributed by 6 global collaborators.

Taken from cysteine to phenylalanine, the CDR3 has 13 residues. Solely the CDR3 DNA is kept, with 39 bases framed from the first base. V is clipped by 1 base and J by 8 bases, and the sequence between their germline boundaries is 8 bases long. From the germline V gene (reference sequence), CDR1 is LNHNV and CDR2 is YYDKDF. The paper's findings and limits, for the study overall: Clinical and demographic metadata were provided uncurated, with the amount varying by source and participant.

The immunoSEQ Assay, a bias-controlled multiplex PCR, was used to amplify TCRbeta CDR3 regions from genomic DNA. The source study handled its data this way. Nucleated cell counts per sample were estimated from amplification of reference gene primers within the assay. Sequence reads were collapsed and filtered to measure the absolute abundance of every unique TCRbeta CDR3 rearrangement. For each sample, productive Simpson clonality was calculated as the square root of Simpson's diversity index across productive rearrangements. Here the immuneACCESS table is served through TCRdb, limited to in-frame sequences with V and J called. Missing clones are a known gap in these copies; in checked studies unresolved V genes cover under half, and the rest lacks a known reason. For V, J and clone size, that table is used; D and trimming come from the DNA. Here the sample has about 190,000 clones; roughly 83% occur a single time. The ten largest clones add up to around 3.5% of the sample.

The rearranged segments are TRBV15 and TRBJ1-4, and the D gene may be TRBD1, 5 bases matching. Sequenced material: PBMCs or T cells enriched from blood (not recorded which). The clonotype originates from a woman under 40 who had recovered from COVID-19. The sequenced DNA: TGTGCCACCAGCAGAGGGGGCAGGGAAAAACTGTTTTTT. Its translation is CATSRGGREKLFF. The entire variable domain, with the stretches around the CDR3 drawn from the reference TRBV15 and TRBJ1-4 proteins, is DAMVIQNPRYQVTQFGKPVTLSCSQTLNHNVMYWYQQKSSQAPKLLFHYYDKDFNNEADTPDNFQSRRPNTSFCFLDIRSPGLGDTAMYLCATSRGGREKLFFGSGTQLSVL.